These 15 T cell receptor beta chains came from one sample sequenced in a study of T cells in localized non-small cell lung cancer. The assay was immunoSEQ multiplex PCR, and TCRdb's table has in-frame clones only and misses some. The table records roughly 25,000 clones, more than 75% of them present only once. The specimen was peripheral blood, collected before any cancer treatment. The receptors stem from a male donor aged 60 or over with stage I squamous cell lung carcinoma.

A few counts support this clone. This chain joins TRBV6-6 and TRBJ2-5; 7 bases match TRBD2. The CDR3 is 13 amino acids. The germline CDR1 and CDR2 sequences are MNHNY and SVGAGI (reference sequence). Losses at the gene ends were 10 bases for V and 4 bases for J; bases not matched to a gene: 9. The CDR3 bases are TGTGCCACTCGTGGGGCTAGCGGAGAGACCCAGTACTTC. Amino acids: CATRGASGETQYF.

The chain carries TRBV19 and TRBJ2-5, with D perhaps TRBD1 (6 bases). Germline CDR1 LNHDA, CDR2 SQIVND (reference sequence). The CDR3 has 14 residues. V lost 5 bases and J lost 1, with 11 bases in between. CDR3 amino acids: CASSDDRSQETQYF. The CDR3 coding sequence is TGTGCCAGTAGTGATGACAGGTCCCAAGAGACCCAGTACTTC.

V and J are TRBV27 and TRBJ1-5; perhaps TRBD1 as D (5 bases). The CDR3 is 16 residues long. Germline V gene sequence: CDR1 MNHEY, CDR2 SMNVEV (reference sequence). The germline V and J ends were trimmed by 4 bases and 0 bases, with 13 bases remaining between them. Here the CDR3 reads CASSWRGGDSNQPQHF. The DNA for the CDR3 is TGTGCCAGCAGTTGGCGCGGGGGTGATAGCAATCAGCCCCAGCATTTT.

The V gene is TRBV5-5, the J gene TRBJ2-5; D not resolved. V was cut by 0 bases and J by 5 bases, with 8 bases left in between. Germline CDR1 SGHKS, CDR2 YYEKEE (reference sequence). The CDR3 loop spans 13 amino acids. The CDR3 protein is CASSLDPLETQYF. The CDR3 DNA follows: TGTGCCAGCAGCTTGGACCCACTGGAGACCCAGTACTTC. Looking up the rest from reference TRBV5-5 and TRBJ2-5 gives the full variable domain: DAGVTQSPTHLIKTRGQQVTLRCSPISGHKSVSWYQQVLGQGPQFIFQYYEKEERGRGNFPDRFSARQFPNYSSELNVNALLLGDSALYLCASSLDPLETQYFGPGTRLLVL.

The rearrangement joins TRBV6-5 to TRBJ2-3; TRBD1 aligns across 7 bases. Germline lookup yields CDR1 MNHEY and CDR2 SVGAGI. The CDR3 is 15 residues long. Unmatched junction bases numbered 2, after V lost 2 bases and J lost 0 bases. CDR3 nucleotides: TGTGCCAGCAGTTACGGCAGGGGGAGCACAGATACGCAGTATTTT. Its translation is CASSYGRGSTDTQYF.

The rearrangement links TRBV30 to TRBJ1-5, with TRBD1 as a possible D gene (5 bases). Germline lookup yields CDR1 GTSNPN and CDR2 SVGIG (reference sequence). Between the trimmed V and J ends, which lost 4 bases and 5 bases, there was a span of 21 bases. CDR3 length: 16 amino acids. DNA of the CDR3: TGTGCCTGGACTAACCGGGGCAGGGTTACTGATCAGCCCCAGCATTTT. Its translation: CAWTNRGRVTDQPQHF.

J is TRBJ2-7 and V is TRBV7-9; D is uncertain. The length of the CDR3 is 11 residues. V lost 1 base and J lost 6, with 4 bases in between. Germline assignment: CDR1 SEHNR and CDR2 FQNEAQ (reference sequence). CDR3 DNA: TGTGCCAGCAGCTTAGAGTCCGAGCAGTACTTC. The encoded protein is CASSLESEQYF.

The chain combines TRBV19 with TRBJ1-2; D unclear. Trimming pared 4 bases from V and 4 bases from J, leaving 19 bases between. The CDR3 has 16 residues. Germline values: CDR1 LNHDA, CDR2 SQIVND (reference sequence). CDR3 in amino acids: CASSKQEDISPYGYTF. The CDR3 DNA sequence: TGTGCCAGTAGTAAGCAGGAAGATATATCTCCCTATGGCTACACCTTC.

The V call is TRBV6-5, the J call TRBJ2-1; no definite D call. The CDR3 runs to 13 residues. The germline CDR1 and CDR2 sequences are MNHEY and SVGAGI. V lost 0 bases and J 4 bases, leaving 4 bases between the germline ends. This CDR3 is CASSYSGYNEQFF. The CDR3 DNA sequence: TGTGCCAGCAGTTACTCGGGGTACAATGAGCAGTTCTTC.

The rearrangement links TRBV7-9 to TRBJ1-2, with 7 bases matching TRBD1. This CDR3 contains 13 residues. Germline trimming cut 5 bases from V and 6 bases from J; bases unmatched to any gene: 6. Germline V gives CDR1 SEHNR, CDR2 FQNEAQ (reference sequence). The CDR3 DNA follows: TGTGCCAGCAGCCTGACAGGGCGCGATGGCTACACCTTC. Its translation: CASSLTGRDGYTF.

This chain uses TRBV2 with TRBJ2-7; D possibly corresponds to TRBD1 (5 bases). The CDR3 loop spans 15 amino acids. V gave up 4 bases and J gave up 1 base, with 14 bases separating them. The germline CDR1 and CDR2 sequences are SNHLY and FYNNEI. In DNA form, the CDR3 reads TGTGCCAGCAGTGTTGGCAGGGTTCTATCCTACGAGCAGTACTTC. Residues: CASSVGRVLSYEQYF.

The chain joins TRBV18 to TRBJ1-3, with TRBD1 matching over 8 bases. Trimming removed 6 bases from V and 0 bases from J; junction bases left unmatched: 4. CDR3 size: 15 residues. Per germline, CDR1 KGHSH and CDR2 LQKENI. The CDR3 bases are TGTGCCAGCTCCCGTGACAGGGGCTCTGGAAACACCATATATTTT. Amino acid sequence: CASSRDRGSGNTIYF.

This chain uses TRBV2 with TRBJ2-5; TRBD1 might be the D (6 bases). Trimming removed 3 bases from V and 3 bases from J, with 11 bases in between. Germline assignment: CDR1 SNHLY and CDR2 FYNNEI. The CDR3 loop spans 14 amino acids. The CDR3 region has the DNA TGTGCCAGCAGTGAGAACAGGGTTAAAGAGACCCAGTACTTC. This sequence encodes CASSENRVKETQYF.

This chain uses TRBV7-3 with TRBJ2-1; 8 nucleotides match TRBD1. In germline, CDR1 is SGHTA, CDR2 FQGTGA. This CDR3 is built from 15 residues. The V segment lost 4 bases and the J segment 6 bases; nucleotides outside the gene matches: 8. CDR3 region: CASSSPQGARNEQFF. The CDR3 DNA reads TGTGCCAGCAGCTCCCCCCAGGGGGCTCGCAATGAGCAGTTCTTC.

The CDR3 DNA follows: TGCGCCAGCAGCTTTGCACTGGGGGGAAGAAACACTGAAGCTTTCTTT. This gives the protein CASSFALGGRNTEAFF. This chain connects TRBV10-1 to TRBJ1-1; D may be TRBD1 (5 bases). The V end was cut by 6 bases, the J end by 2 bases, with 19 bases between. The CDR3 covers 16 residues. Germline V gene lookup returns CDR1 WNHNN and CDR2 SYGVQD (reference sequence).